The next 9 T cell receptor beta chains were all read from a single sample in a study of blood T cell repertoires in COVID-19. Assay: immunoSEQ multiplex PCR; the TCRdb copy retains only in-frame clones and omits some. The sample lists a few hundred thousand clones; approximately 85% were seen once. Sequencing was done on a sample of PBMCs or T cells enriched from blood (not recorded which). Receptors were obtained from a man younger than 40 who had recovered from COVID-19.

V and J are TRBV7-9 and TRBJ2-1; 10 positions agree with TRBD2. Per germline, CDR1 SEHNR and CDR2 FQNEAQ (reference sequence). V lost 0 bases to trimming and J lost 7 bases; unmatched junction nucleotides: 12. The CDR3 is 18 residues long. Written as DNA, the CDR3 is TGTGCCAGCAGCTTAGCGGGATTAATAGCGGGGGGCCCTAATGAGCAGTTCTTC. This codes for CASSLAGLIAGGPNEQFF.

This rearrangement joins TRBV13 to TRBJ2-2; 8 nucleotides align to TRBD1. Per the germline V gene, CDR1 is PRHDT and CDR2 is FYEKMQ (reference sequence). The CDR3 runs to 14 residues. With V trimmed by 8 bases and J by 3 bases, 5 bases remained unmatched. This chain's CDR3 is CASWDRQYTGELFF. The DNA of the CDR3 is TGTGCCAGCTGGGACAGGCAATACACCGGGGAGCTGTTTTTT.

This chain uses TRBV18 with TRBJ1-1; 7 nucleotides agree with TRBD1. The germline V gene encodes CDR1 KGHSH and CDR2 LQKENI. V gave up 8 bases and J gave up 6 bases; unmatched junction bases: 9. The CDR3 is made up of 13 amino acids. The CDR3 nucleotides read TGTGCCAGCCTTCCAGGGGGTAGCGCTGAAGCTTTCTTT. Amino acid sequence: CASLPGGSAEAFF.

The chain links TRBV7-9 to TRBJ1-2; D is unresolved. The germline gives CDR1 SEHNR, CDR2 FQNEAQ (reference sequence). V shed 5 bases and J shed 4 bases, with 11 bases lying between them. This CDR3 is built from 13 residues. The CDR3 DNA is TGTGCCAGCAGCATTGGAGATAGCTATGGCTACACCTTC. The encoded protein is CASSIGDSYGYTF.

The chain carries TRBV24-1 and TRBJ2-7, with D possibly being TRBD1 (5 bases). The CDR3 consists of 15 residues. V was cut by 7 bases and J by 0 bases, with 15 bases left in between. The germline CDR1 and CDR2 sequences are KGHDR and SFDVKD. The DNA for the CDR3 is TGTGCCACCAGGTCCGAAAGGGGCACCTCCTACGAGCAGTACTTC. Protein product: CATRSERGTSYEQYF.

This rearrangement joins TRBV16 to TRBJ1-1, with 8 bases aligning to TRBD1. The J segment lost 4 bases and the V segment lost 5 bases, leaving 3 bases of the junction unmatched. CDR3 size: 13 residues. Germline assignment: CDR1 KGHSY and CDR2 FQNENV. The CDR3 nucleotides read TGTGCCAGCAGCGACAGGGGTAGCACTGAAGCTTTCTTT. This gives the protein CASSDRGSTEAFF.

This chain uses TRBV6-2 or TRBV6-3 with TRBJ2-2, with 12 bases that match TRBD1. Trimming cost V 4 bases and J 1 base; bases outside gene matches: 1. This CDR3 is 16 amino acids long. Germline V gives CDR1 MNHEY, CDR2 SVGEGT. CDR3 in DNA: TGTGCCAGCAGTTGGGACAGGGGGCGGAACACCGGGGAGCTGTTTTTT. Translation gives CASSWDRGRNTGELFF.

The V call is TRBV18, the J call TRBJ1-1; D is unresolved. V gave up 6 bases and J gave up 1 base, with 12 bases separating them. Germline CDR1 reads KGHSH; CDR2 reads LQKENI. The CDR3 is made up of 14 amino acids. The CDR3 loop reads CASSPVTQNTEAFF. The DNA of the CDR3 is TGTGCCAGCTCCCCCGTTACACAGAACACTGAAGCTTTCTTT.

The chain has TRBV6-5 and TRBJ2-7; possible D gene TRBD2, 7 bases. The germline gives CDR1 MNHEY, CDR2 SVGAGI. There are 14 residues in the CDR3. The ends were cut back, 0 bases at V and 6 bases at J, with 12 bases in the middle. The DNA of the CDR3 is TGTGCCAGCAGTTACTCGCCGGGGGGCGGCGAGCAGTACTTC. Its protein product is CASSYSPGGGEQYF.